Listed here is a single TCR beta chain. Its specificity is not known. Other nucleotide sequences in the sample specify the same CDR3. This sample was included in a study of immune evolution from preneoplasia to lung adenocarcinoma. The protocol was immunoSEQ multiplex PCR, while the TCRdb copy is restricted to in-frame clones and leaves out a portion. The sample lists some 6,200 clones; 70% to 80% were seen once. Trimming left V 4 bases short and J 2 bases short, with 9 bases between. Per germline, CDR1 SGHRS and CDR2 YFSETQ. CDR3 length equals 13 residues. General study results and limits: Later-stage lesions seemingly showed higher T cell density and diversity than normal lung.

Between 2014 and 2017, patients underwent resection in Japan or China. This chain joins TRBV5-1 and TRBJ1-2; no clear D. The sample taken for sequencing was FFPE adjacent normal lung tissue. This clonotype was sampled from a person aged 60-80 years with lung adenocarcinoma. The CDR3 is CASSPGSNYGYTF. The CDR3 DNA sequence: TGCGCCAGCAGCCCGGGGAGCAACTATGGCTACACCTTC.